This T cell receptor beta chain was sequenced for a study of blood T cells in healthy people across ages. Next came a second PCR, run for about 7 to 12 cycles, which used a sample-barcoded 5' primer along with a J-beta primer mix. Each sample yielded at least 3 million CDR3-containing paired-end reads. Using its own MiXCR run on the 5' RACE reads, TCRdb lists one record per CDR3 protein. The sample lists 650,000 to 1,000,000 distinct CDR3 sequences, about 37% occurring once. Germline V gene sequence: CDR1 MGHRA, CDR2 YSYEKL. The V end was cut by 3 bases, the J end by 3 bases, with 15 bases between. The CDR3 runs 16 residues. The sample holds a few counts of this clonotype. The target antigen is unknown. General study points: Investigators viewed diversity estimates from one million T cells as underestimates, the study reported.

The clonotype comes from a man in his late teens or twenties in good health. The material sequenced was blood. The rearrangement links TRBV4-1 to TRBJ1-5; a weak D match, TRBD1 (5 bases). Written as DNA, the CDR3 is TGCGCCAGCAGCCAGTTTGACAGAGGCGACAATCAGCCCCAGCATTTT. Residues: CASSQFDRGDNQPQHF.